The rows below give T cell receptor beta chains drawn from one sample of a study of cytomegalovirus exposure and HLA in healthy donors. Generated by immunoSEQ multiplex PCR, the TCRdb table keeps only in-frame clones and is missing some. The repertoire holds 110,000 to 150,000 clones, with roughly 80% as singletons. What was sequenced was PBMCs. These receptors were obtained from a male donor in good health and CMV-seronegative. CDR3s include the opening cysteine and the closing phenylalanine or tryptophan. The D gene is left open where the match is weak. Clone size is given for some rows only: seen once, a few or many times, or a class if the clone is expanded.

clone_size	cdr3_length	j_call	v_call	d_call	cdr3_aa	cdr3_nt
.	16	TRBJ1-1	TRBV19	TRBD1	CASQGYNRDRGTEAFF	TGTGCCAGCCAAGGATATAACCGGGACAGGGGCACTGAAGCTTTCTTT
.	11	TRBJ2-7	TRBV20-1	.	CSARDSGEQYF	TGCAGTGCTAGAGATTCGGGCGAGCAGTACTTC
.	13	TRBJ2-2	TRBV11-3	.	CASSTRDPGELFF	TGTGCCAGCAGCACCAGGGATCCGGGGGAGCTGTTTTTT
.	18	TRBJ2-2	TRBV7-2	TRBD2	CASSFAASGRAGAGELFF	TGTGCCAGCAGCTTTGCGGCTAGCGGGAGGGCCGGCGCCGGGGAGCTGTTTTTT
once	16	TRBJ2-3	TRBV28	TRBD2	CASSLGLGLDTDTQYF	TGTGCCAGCAGTTTAGGTTTGGGACTAGACACAGATACGCAGTATTTT
.	15	TRBJ2-7	TRBV9	TRBD2	CASSVDSGGAYEQYF	TGTGCCAGCAGCGTAGATAGCGGGGGGGCCTACGAGCAGTACTTC
.	15	TRBJ2-7	TRBV19	TRBD1	CASSIFSGGVYEQYF	TGTGCCAGTAGTATCTTTTCAGGGGGCGTCTACGAGCAGTACTTC
.	18	TRBJ2-7	TRBV10-3	TRBD2	CAISESPGLAGTSYEQYF	TGTGCCATCAGTGAGTCACCGGGACTAGCGGGGACCTCCTACGAGCAGTACTTC
.	16	TRBJ2-1	TRBV25-1	.	CASSDGGAERYNEQFF	TGTGCCAGCAGTGATGGTGGTGCAGAGAGGTACAATGAGCAGTTCTTC
.	18	TRBJ2-7	TRBV19	TRBD2	CASSLRTSGRSLPYEQYF	TGTGCCAGTAGTCTAAGGACTAGCGGGAGATCCCTCCCCTACGAGCAGTACTTC
.	16	TRBJ2-7	TRBV5-4	TRBD1	CASSLDPGQLSYEQYF	TGTGCCAGCAGCTTGGACCCGGGACAGCTCAGCTACGAGCAGTACTTC
.	13	TRBJ2-3	TRBV6-5	.	CASNLDGPDTQYF	TGTGCCAGCAACCTAGACGGTCCAGATACGCAGTATTTT
.	15	TRBJ1-4	TRBV21-1	.	CASKGRGRSNEKLFF	TGTGCCAGCAAGGGCAGGGGGCGGTCAAATGAAAAACTGTTTTTT
.	16	TRBJ2-5	TRBV13	TRBD2	CASSHTSGGPPETQYF	TGTGCCAGCAGCCATACTAGCGGGGGACCCCCAGAGACCCAGTACTTC
.	16	TRBJ1-4	TRBV25-1	TRBD1	CASNESRGVSGEKLLF	TGTGCCAGCAATGAGTCCAGGGGGGTTTCGGGTGAAAAACTGCTTTTT
.	11	TRBJ2-5	TRBV7-2	.	CASRLEETQYF	TGTGCCAGCAGGCTAGAAGAGACCCAGTACTTC
.	11	TRBJ1-1	TRBV2	.	CASSDPGGAFF	TGTGCCAGCAGTGACCCGGGGGGAGCTTTCTTT
.	14	TRBJ2-3	TRBV2	.	CASSPGPRGDTQYF	TGTGCCAGCAGCCCGGGGCCCAGGGGAGATACGCAGTATTTT
once	16	TRBJ2-7	TRBV28	.	CASSLFRGRPSYEQYF	TGTGCCAGCAGTTTATTTCGAGGCAGACCCTCCTACGAGCAGTACTTC
.	17	TRBJ2-7	TRBV11-2	.	CASSLGKGGFNSYEQYF	TGTGCCAGCAGCTTAGGTAAAGGGGGTTTTAACTCCTACGAGCAGTACTTC
few	15	TRBJ1-4	TRBV9	.	CASSPGEATNEKLFF	TGTGCCAGCAGCCCCGGGGAGGCAACTAATGAAAAACTGTTTTTT
.	14	TRBJ2-1	TRBV7-8	.	CASSLMDYRDEQFF	TGTGCCAGCAGCCTGATGGACTACCGCGATGAGCAGTTCTTC
.	15	TRBJ1-1	TRBV6-6	TRBD1	CASSSGQGKWTEAFF	TGTGCCAGCAGCAGCGGACAGGGAAAATGGACTGAAGCTTTCTTT